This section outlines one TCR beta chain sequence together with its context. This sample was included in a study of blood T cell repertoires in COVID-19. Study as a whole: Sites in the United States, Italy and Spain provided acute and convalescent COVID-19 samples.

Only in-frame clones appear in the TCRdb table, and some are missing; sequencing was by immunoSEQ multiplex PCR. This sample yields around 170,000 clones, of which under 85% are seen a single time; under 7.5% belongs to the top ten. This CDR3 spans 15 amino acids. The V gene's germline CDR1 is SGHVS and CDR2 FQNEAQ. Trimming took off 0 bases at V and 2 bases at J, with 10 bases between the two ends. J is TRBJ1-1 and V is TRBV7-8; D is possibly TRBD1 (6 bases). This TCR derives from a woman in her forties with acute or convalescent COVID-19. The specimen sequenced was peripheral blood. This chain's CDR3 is CASSLASGHNTEAFF. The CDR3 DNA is TGTGCCAGCAGCTTAGCGTCGGGACACAACACTGAAGCTTTCTTT.